A selection of T cell receptor beta chains follows, all from one sample in a study of a mutant IDH1 vaccine in newly diagnosed glioma. Sequenced by immunoSEQ multiplex PCR; TCRdb stores in-frame clones only, minus some. Among around 99,000 clones listed, around 80% were seen once. The sample was PBMCs, taken from a glioma patient treated with radiotherapy, temozolomide or both. The receptors were gathered from a man aged 40-50 years with glioma. Each CDR3 is given with its conserved first and last residue.

j_gene,v_gene,CDR3aa
TRBJ2-1,TRBV11-2,CASSVRFSLDSYNNEQFF
TRBJ2-1,TRBV10-3,CASNRDRGLNEQFF
TRBJ2-7,TRBV7-9,CASSPTGTASSYEQYF
TRBJ2-7,TRBV9,CASSVGWRETPYEQYF
TRBJ1-4,TRBV14,CASSQVMGQRNEKLFF
TRBJ1-5,TRBV18,CASSPDGGTLQPQHF
TRBJ1-1,TRBV20-1,CSARGTGEAFF
TRBJ2-1,TRBV7-8,CASSLVSYNEQFF
TRBJ2-2,TRBV7-2,CASSPRTGDTGELFF
TRBJ2-2,TRBV7-2,CASSRQPGQGNTGELFF
TRBJ2-5,TRBV7-2,CASSPRTGGSQETQYF
TRBJ1-1,TRBV27,CASSLRNLPGKGTEAFF
TRBJ2-3,TRBV27,CASSSPGGRTDTQYF
TRBJ1-1,TRBV7-2,CASSFPPGGAEAFF
TRBJ2-7,TRBV2,CASSDRGPPAYEQYF
TRBJ2-7,TRBV5-4,CASSPGQTPGYEQYF
TRBJ1-1,TRBV7-9,CASSLQVSGTEAFF
TRBJ2-7,TRBV5-1,CASSLRQGDYEQYF
TRBJ1-1,TRBV6-5,CASSYLDREGTEAFF
TRBJ2-7,TRBV2,CASILGGQGGYEQYF
TRBJ2-3,TRBV7-2,CASSLDGIRPDTQYF
TRBJ2-7,TRBV4-1,CASSPRQGTYEQYF
TRBJ2-2,TRBV4-2,CASSQGGSRELFF
TRBJ2-5,TRBV7-7,CASSLYPGQQETQYF
TRBJ2-2,TRBV19,CASSKTGISGELFF
TRBJ2-1,TRBV2,CASSEGLAGNEQFF
TRBJ2-3,TRBV4-3,CASSQGGGPSTDTQYF
TRBJ2-7,TRBV5-1,CASSSLPGPTYEQYF
TRBJ2-7,TRBV9,CASSVGLAGLGYEQYF
TRBJ2-2,TRBV5-1,CASSLTSGNTGELFF
TRBJ1-1,TRBV18,CASSPGFGSTEAFF
TRBJ2-5,TRBV7-2,CASSYLAGGRRETQYF
TRBJ2-1,TRBV7-3,CASGTSGNHEQFF
TRBJ2-7,TRBV7-3,CARVKETTCF